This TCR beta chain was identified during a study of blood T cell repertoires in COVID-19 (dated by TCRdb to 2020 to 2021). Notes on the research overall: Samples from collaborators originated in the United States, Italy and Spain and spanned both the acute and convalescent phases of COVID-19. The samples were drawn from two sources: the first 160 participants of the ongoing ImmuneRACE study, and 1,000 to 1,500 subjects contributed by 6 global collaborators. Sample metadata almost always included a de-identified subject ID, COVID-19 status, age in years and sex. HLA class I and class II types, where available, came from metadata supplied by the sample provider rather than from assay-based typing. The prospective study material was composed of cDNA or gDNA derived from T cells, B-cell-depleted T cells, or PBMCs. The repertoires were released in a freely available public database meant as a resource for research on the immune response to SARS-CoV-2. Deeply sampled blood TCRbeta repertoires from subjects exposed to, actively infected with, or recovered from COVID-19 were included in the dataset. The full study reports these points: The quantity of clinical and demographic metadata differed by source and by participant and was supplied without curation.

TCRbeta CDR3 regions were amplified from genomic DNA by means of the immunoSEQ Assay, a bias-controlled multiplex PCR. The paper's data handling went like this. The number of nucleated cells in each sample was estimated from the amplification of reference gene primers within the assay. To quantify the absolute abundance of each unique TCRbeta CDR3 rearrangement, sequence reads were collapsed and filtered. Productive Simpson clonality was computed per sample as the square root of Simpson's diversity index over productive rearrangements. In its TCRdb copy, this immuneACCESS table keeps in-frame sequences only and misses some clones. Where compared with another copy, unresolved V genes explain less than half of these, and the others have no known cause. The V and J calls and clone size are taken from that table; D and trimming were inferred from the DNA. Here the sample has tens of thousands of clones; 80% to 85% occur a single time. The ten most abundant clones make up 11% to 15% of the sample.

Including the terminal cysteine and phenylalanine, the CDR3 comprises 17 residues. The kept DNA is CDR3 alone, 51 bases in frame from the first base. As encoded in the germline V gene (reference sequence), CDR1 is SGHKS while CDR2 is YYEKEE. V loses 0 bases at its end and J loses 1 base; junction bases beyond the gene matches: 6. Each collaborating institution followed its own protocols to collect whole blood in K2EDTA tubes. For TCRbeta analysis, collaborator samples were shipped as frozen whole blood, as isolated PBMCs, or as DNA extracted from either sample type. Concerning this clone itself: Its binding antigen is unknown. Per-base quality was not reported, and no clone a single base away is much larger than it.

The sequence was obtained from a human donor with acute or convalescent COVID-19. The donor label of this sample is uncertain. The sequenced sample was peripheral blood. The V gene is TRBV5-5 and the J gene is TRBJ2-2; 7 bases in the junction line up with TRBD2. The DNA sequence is TGTGCCAGCAGCTTGGCAGGAGCGGGGTGGAACACCGGGGAGCTGTTTTTT. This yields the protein CASSLAGAGWNTGELFF.